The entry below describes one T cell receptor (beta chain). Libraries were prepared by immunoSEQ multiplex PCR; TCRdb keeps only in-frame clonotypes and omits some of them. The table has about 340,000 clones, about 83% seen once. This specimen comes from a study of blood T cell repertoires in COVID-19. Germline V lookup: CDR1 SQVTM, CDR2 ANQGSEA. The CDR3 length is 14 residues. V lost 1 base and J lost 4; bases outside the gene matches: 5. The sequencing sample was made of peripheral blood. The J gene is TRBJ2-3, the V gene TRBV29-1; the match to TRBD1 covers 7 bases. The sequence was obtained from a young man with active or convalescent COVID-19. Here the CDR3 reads CSVEVVGGADTQYF. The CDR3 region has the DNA TGCAGCGTTGAAGTCGTAGGGGGCGCAGATACGCAGTATTTT.